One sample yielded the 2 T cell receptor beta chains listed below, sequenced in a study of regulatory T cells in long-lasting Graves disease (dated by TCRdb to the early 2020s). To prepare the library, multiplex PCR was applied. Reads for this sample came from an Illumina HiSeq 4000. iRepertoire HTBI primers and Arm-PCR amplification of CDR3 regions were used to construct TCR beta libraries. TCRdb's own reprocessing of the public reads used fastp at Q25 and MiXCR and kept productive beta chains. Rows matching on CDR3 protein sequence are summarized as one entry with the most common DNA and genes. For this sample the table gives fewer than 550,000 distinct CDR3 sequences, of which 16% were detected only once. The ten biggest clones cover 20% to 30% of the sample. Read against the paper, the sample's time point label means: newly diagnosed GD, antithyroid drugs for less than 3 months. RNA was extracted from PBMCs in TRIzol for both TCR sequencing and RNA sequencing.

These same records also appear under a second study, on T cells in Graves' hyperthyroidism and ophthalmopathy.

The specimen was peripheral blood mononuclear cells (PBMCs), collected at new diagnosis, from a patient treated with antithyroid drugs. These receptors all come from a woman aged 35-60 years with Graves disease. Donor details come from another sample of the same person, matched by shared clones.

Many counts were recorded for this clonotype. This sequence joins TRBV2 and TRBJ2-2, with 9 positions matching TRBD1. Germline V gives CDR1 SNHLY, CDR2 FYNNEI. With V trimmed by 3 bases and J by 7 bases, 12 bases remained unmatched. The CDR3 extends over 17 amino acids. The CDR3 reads CASSDRARGQGLGELFF. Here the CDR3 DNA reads TGTGCCAGCAGTGACCGGGCGAGAGGACAGGGGCTCGGGGAGCTGTTTTTT.

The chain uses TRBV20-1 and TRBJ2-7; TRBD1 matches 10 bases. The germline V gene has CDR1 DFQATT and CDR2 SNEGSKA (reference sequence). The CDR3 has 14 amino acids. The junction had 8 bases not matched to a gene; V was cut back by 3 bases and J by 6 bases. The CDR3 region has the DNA TGCAGTGCTAGGATTGGACAGGGGGTCCTCGAGCAGTACTTC. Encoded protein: CSARIGQGVLEQYF.